The rows below give T cell receptor beta chains drawn from one sample of a study of beta chain features in type 1 diabetes. Sequenced by immunoSEQ multiplex PCR; TCRdb stores in-frame clones only, minus some. The sample yields about 280,000 clones, about 15% seen once. Material: naive CD4+ T cells from blood. The receptors shown here come from a man between 18 and 35 years old with type 1 diabetes. Each CDR3 is given with its conserved first and last residue. D genes are given only for firm matches. Size tells how often a clone was seen (once, few, many) or the class of an expanded clone, and some rows leave it out.

clone size,J gene,D gene,V gene,CDR3 protein,CDR3 DNA
NA,TRBJ1-5,NA,TRBV28,CASSLDGLNQPQHF,TGTGCCAGCAGTCTTGACGGACTCAATCAGCCCCAGCATTTT
NA,TRBJ2-5,TRBD2,TRBV5-4,CASSPTSGVQETQYF,TGTGCCAGCAGCCCGACTAGCGGGGTCCAAGAGACCCAGTACTTC
NA,TRBJ1-1,NA,TRBV30,CAWRTGPGSTEAFF,TGTGCCTGGAGGACAGGCCCCGGTTCGACTGAAGCTTTCTTT
NA,TRBJ1-5,TRBD1,TRBV30,CAWSGQGVQPQHF,TGTGCCTGGAGTGGACAGGGGGTACAGCCCCAGCATTTT
few,TRBJ2-4,TRBD2,TRBV2,CASSEAGLAGAPKGKYF,TGTGCCAGCAGTGAAGCGGGACTAGCGGGAGCCCCCAAAGGGAAGTACTTC
NA,TRBJ1-2,TRBD1,TRBV29-1,CSVEGQGHYGYTF,TGCAGCGTTGAGGGACAGGGGCACTATGGCTACACCTTC
NA,TRBJ2-3,TRBD2,TRBV5-1,CASSEGLAASTDTQYF,TGCGCCAGCAGCGAGGGACTAGCAGCCAGCACAGATACGCAGTATTTT
NA,TRBJ2-5,TRBD1,TRBV2,CASRRDSQETQYF,TGTGCCAGCCGCCGGGACAGCCAAGAGACCCAGTACTTC
few,TRBJ2-7,NA,TRBV13,CASSSKAEAYEQYF,TGTGCCAGCAGCTCCAAAGCCGAGGCCTACGAGCAGTACTTC
few,TRBJ2-1,TRBD2,TRBV9,CASSVGGSGGYNEQFF,TGTGCCAGCAGCGTAGGGGGGAGCGGGGGGTACAATGAGCAGTTCTTC
NA,TRBJ2-2,TRBD2,TRBV6-5,CASKRPSGGNGELFF,TGTGCCAGCAAACGGCCTAGCGGGGGTAACGGGGAGCTGTTTTTT
few,TRBJ2-2,TRBD2,TRBV5-6,CASSFRLVAGLQSGELFF,TGTGCCAGCAGCTTTCGGCTGGTAGCGGGCCTCCAGTCCGGGGAGCTGTTTTTT
NA,TRBJ2-3,NA,TRBV11-2,CASSLGGGEWSDTQYF,TGTGCCAGCAGCTTAGGAGGGGGAGAGTGGTCAGATACGCAGTATTTT
NA,TRBJ2-1,TRBD2,TRBV7-9,CASSSDSTSARSYNEQFF,TGTGCCAGCAGCTCCGATTCCACTAGCGCCCGCTCCTACAATGAGCAGTTCTTC
few,TRBJ2-1,NA,TRBV6-5,CASRATWNEQFF,TGTGCCAGCAGGGCGACATGGAATGAGCAGTTCTTC